Sequencing of this T cell receptor (beta chain) was carried out in a study of metastatic and nonmetastatic thyroid tumors. For the study at large: Blood and tumor or nodule tissue repertoires from malignant and benign thyroid patients were compared.

Study-wide results and limits: It was reported that TCR beta diversity was significantly higher in malignant thyroid tumors than benign nodules, in blood and tumor.

Trimming left V 7 bases short and J 0 bases short, with 22 bases between. This CDR3 has 17 amino acids. CDR1 is SGHAT and CDR2 is FQDESV in the germline V gene (reference sequence). Before thyroid surgery, none of the patients had received any treatment. The authors' processing: A distant-metastasis classifier for papillary thyroid cancer was built using CDR3 differences across clinicopathological groups. TCRdb reassembled clones from the PCR reads with MiXCR. For this entry, the V and J calls and clone size follow TCRdb and not the study's own pipeline. The sample holds 45,000 to 65,000 clones, 20% to 25% seen once. Concerning this clone: What it binds is not known.

The chain links TRBV11-1 to TRBJ2-7; D might be TRBD2 (7 bases). Sequencing was performed on blood. The sequence derives from a female donor with papillary thyroid cancer or a benign thyroid nodule (not recorded which). Some clones in this sample may be carry-over from other donors' samples. CDR3 in amino acids: CASILRGGSKSSYEQYF. The CDR3 DNA reads as TGTGCCAGCATCTTGAGGGGGGGGTCAAAGAGCTCCTACGAGCAGTACTTC.